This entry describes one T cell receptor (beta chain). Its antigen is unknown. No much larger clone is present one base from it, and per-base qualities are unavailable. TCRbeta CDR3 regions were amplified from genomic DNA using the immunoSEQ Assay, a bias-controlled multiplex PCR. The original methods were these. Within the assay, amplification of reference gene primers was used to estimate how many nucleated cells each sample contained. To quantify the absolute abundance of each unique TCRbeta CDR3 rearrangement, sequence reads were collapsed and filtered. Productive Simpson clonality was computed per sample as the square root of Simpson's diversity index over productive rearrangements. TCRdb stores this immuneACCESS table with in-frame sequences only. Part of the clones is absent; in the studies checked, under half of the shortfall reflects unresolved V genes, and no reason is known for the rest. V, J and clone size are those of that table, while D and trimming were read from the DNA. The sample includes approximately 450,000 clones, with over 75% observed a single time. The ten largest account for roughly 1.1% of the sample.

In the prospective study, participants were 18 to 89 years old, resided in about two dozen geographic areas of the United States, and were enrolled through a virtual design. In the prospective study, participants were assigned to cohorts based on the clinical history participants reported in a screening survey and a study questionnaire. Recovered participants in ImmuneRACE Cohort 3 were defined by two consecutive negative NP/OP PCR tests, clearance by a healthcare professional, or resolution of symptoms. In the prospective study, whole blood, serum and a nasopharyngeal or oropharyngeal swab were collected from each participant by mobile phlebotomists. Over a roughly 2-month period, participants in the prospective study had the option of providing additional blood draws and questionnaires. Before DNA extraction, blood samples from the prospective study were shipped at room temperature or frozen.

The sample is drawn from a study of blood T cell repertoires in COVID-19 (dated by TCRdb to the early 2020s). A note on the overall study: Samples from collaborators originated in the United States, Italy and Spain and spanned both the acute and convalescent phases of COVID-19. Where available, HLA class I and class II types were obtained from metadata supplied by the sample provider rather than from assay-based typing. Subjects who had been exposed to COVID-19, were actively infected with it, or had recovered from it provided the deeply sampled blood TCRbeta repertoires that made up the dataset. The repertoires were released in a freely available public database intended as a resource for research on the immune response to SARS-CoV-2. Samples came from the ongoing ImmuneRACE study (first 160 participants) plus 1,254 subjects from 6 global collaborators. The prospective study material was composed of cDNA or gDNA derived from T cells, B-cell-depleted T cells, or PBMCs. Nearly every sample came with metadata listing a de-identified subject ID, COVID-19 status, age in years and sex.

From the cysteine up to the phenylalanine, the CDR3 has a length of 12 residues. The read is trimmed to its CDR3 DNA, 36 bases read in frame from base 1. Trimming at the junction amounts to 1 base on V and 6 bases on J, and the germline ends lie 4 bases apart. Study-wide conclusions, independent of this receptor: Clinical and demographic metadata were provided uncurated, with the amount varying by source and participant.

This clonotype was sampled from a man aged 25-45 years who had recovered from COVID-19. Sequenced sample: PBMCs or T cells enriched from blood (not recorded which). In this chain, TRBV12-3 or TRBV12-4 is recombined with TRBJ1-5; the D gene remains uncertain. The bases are TGTGCCAGCAGTTTAGGCGGTCAGCCCCAGCATTTT. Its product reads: CASSLGGQPQHF.